This entry concerns a single T cell receptor (beta chain). These data are taken from a study of blood T cell repertoires in COVID-19. Overall study: In each case, the material was cDNA or gDNA derived from T cells, B-cell-depleted T cells, or PBMCs.

Profiling relied on immunoSEQ multiplex PCR, and the TCRdb table lists in-frame clones only, not all of them. The data contain roughly 150,000 clones, roughly 73% of them singletons. The CDR3 is made up of 15 amino acids. Germline V CDR1 and CDR2: LNHDA, SQIVND (reference sequence). The ends lost 6 bases at V and 4 bases at J; junction bases unmatched: 12. Material for sequencing was peripheral blood. The source of this sequence is a man aged 70-80 years with acute or convalescent COVID-19. V usage is TRBV19 and J usage is TRBJ2-7; 7 nucleotides line up with TRBD2. CDR3 nucleotide sequence: TGTGCCAGTAGCCAAAACCAGGGAGGGGAGTACGAGCAGTACTTC. Amino acids: CASSQNQGGEYEQYF.